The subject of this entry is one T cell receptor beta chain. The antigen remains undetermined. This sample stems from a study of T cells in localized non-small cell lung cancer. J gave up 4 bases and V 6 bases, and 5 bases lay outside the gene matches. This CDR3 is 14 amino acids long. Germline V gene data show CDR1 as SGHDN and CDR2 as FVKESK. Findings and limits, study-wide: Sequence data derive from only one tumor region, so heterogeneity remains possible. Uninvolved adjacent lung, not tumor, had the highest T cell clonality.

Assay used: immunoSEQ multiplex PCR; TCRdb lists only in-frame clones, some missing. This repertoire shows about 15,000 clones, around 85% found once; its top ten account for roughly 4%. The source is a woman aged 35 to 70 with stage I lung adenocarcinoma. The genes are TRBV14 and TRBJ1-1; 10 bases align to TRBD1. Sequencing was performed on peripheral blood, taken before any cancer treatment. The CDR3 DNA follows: TGTGCCAGCAGAGGGACAGGGGCAAGCACTGAAGCTTTCTTT. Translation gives CASRGTGASTEAFF.